This T cell receptor (beta chain) is drawn from a study of PD-1 blockade in classical Hodgkin lymphoma. Study information: Patients were treated with nivolumab at 3 mg/kg, and this was given intravenously every 2 weeks.

All patients relapsed after autologous stem cell transplantation, and brentuximab vedotin exposure varied. Findings and caveats of the study: Baseline diversity in complete responders resembled that of newly diagnosed patients. Repertoire differences lack defined causes, possibly disease activity or prior therapy. The CD4+ diversity rise by C4D1 was clearest in complete responders.

Measured with immunoSEQ multiplex PCR; TCRdb has only the in-frame clones, and not every one. The sample has 53,000 or so clones; approximately 84% are singletons. A remark on this clone: Its target is unknown.

The source was peripheral blood mononuclear cells (PBMCs), collected at baseline. The clonotype was recovered from a human donor with classical Hodgkin lymphoma.

The CDR3 is CASSPPGLAGAGEQFF. Here the CDR3 DNA reads TGTGCCAGCTCACCACCGGGACTAGCGGGAGCGGGTGAGCAGTTCTTC. The J gene is TRBJ2-1, the V gene TRBV18; 14 nucleotides line up with TRBD2. Looked up from germline, CDR1 is KGHSH and CDR2 is LQKENI. CDR3 length: 16 residues. The V gene end was trimmed by 0 bases and the J gene end by 9 bases; junction bases not matched to a gene: 4.